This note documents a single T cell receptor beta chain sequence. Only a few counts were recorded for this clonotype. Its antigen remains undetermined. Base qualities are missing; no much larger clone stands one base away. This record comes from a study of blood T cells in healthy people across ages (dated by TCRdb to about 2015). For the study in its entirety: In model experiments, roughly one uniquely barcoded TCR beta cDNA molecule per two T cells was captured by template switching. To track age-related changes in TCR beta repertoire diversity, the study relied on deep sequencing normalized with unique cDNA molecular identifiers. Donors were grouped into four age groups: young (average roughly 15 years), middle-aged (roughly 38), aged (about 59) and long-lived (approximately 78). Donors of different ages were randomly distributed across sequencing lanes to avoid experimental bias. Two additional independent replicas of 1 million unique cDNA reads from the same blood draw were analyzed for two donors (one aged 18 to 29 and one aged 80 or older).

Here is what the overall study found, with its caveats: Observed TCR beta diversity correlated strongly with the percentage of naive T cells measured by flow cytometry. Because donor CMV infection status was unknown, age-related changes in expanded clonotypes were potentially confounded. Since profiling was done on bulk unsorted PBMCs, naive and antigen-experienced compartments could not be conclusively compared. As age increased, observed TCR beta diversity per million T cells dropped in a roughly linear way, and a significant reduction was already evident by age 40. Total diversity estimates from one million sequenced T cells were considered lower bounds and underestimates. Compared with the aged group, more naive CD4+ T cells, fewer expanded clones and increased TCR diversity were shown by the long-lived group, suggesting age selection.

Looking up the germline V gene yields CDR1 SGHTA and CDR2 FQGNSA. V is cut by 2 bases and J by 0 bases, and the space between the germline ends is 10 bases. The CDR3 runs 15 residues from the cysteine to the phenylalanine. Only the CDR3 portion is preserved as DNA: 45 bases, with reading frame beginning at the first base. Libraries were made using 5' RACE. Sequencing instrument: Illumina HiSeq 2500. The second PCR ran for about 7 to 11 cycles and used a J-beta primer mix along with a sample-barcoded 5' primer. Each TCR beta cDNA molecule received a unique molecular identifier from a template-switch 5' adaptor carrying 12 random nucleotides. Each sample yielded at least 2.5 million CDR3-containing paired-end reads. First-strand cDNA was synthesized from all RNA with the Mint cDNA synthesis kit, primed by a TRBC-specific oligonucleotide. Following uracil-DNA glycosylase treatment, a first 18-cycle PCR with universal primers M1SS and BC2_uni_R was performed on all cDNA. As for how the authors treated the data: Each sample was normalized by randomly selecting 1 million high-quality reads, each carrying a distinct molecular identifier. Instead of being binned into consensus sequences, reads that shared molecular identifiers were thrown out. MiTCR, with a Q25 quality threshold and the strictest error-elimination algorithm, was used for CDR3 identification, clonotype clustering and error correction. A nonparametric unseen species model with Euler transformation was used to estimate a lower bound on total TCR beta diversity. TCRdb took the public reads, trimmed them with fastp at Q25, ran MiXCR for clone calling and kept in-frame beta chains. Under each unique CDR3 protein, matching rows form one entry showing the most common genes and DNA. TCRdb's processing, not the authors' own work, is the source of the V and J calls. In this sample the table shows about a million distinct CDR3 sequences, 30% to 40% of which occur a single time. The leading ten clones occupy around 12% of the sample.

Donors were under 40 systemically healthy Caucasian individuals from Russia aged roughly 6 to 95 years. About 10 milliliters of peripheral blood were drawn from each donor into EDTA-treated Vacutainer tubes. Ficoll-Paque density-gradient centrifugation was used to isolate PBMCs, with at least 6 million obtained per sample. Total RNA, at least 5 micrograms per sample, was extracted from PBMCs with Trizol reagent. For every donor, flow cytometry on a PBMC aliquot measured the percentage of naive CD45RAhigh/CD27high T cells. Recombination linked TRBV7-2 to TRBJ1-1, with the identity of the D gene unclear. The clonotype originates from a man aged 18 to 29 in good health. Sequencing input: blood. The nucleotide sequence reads TGTGCCAGCAGCTTATATCTCACCATGAACACTGAAGCTTTCTTT. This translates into CASSLYLTMNTEAFF. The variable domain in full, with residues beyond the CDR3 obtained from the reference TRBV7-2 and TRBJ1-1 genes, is GAGVSQSPSNKVTEKGKDVELRCDPISGHTALYWYRQSLGQGLEFLIYFQGNSAPDKSGLPSDRFSAERTGGSVSTLTIQRTQQEDSAVYLCASSLYLTMNTEAFFGQGTRLTVV.